Presented here are 11 T cell receptor beta chains from one specimen sequenced in a study of T cells after yellow fever vaccination. TCRdb analysed the 5' RACE reads with MiXCR anew, one entry per CDR3 protein. The sample shows 200,000 to 300,000 distinct CDR3 sequences, around 13% of them seen only once. This sample comprised CD4+ T cells sorted from PBMCs, obtained 45 days after the yellow fever booster vaccination. These receptors originate from a man under 40 who received the YFV17D yellow fever vaccine.

The chain links TRBV4-3 to TRBJ1-3, with D unresolved. CDR3 length: 15 residues. The germline gives CDR1 LGHNA, CDR2 YSLEER. V gave up 1 base and J gave up 4 bases, with 11 bases separating them. Here the CDR3 DNA reads TGCGCCAGCAGCCAAGTGCCCGGGTCGGGAAACACCATATATTTT. Its protein is CASSQVPGSGNTIYF.

The chain couples TRBV7-9 to TRBJ1-2; perhaps TRBD1 as D (5 bases). The CDR3 consists of 15 residues. CDR1 is SEHNR and CDR2 is FQNEAQ in the germline V gene (reference sequence). Trimming removed 2 bases from V and 2 bases from J, with 12 bases in between. The CDR3: CASSLSRGTNYGYTF. CDR3 bases: TGTGCCAGCAGCTTATCTAGGGGAACGAACTATGGCTACACCTTC.

V usage is TRBV4-3 and J usage is TRBJ2-7, with a possible D match to TRBD2 (6 bases). Trimming took off 0 bases at V and 0 bases at J, with 12 bases between the two ends. The CDR3 totals 16 residues. From germline, CDR1 is LGHNA and CDR2 YSLEER. The CDR3 DNA reads TGCGCCAGCAGCCAAGAGGTAGCGGTCTACTCCTACGAGCAGTACTTC. Amino acid sequence: CASSQEVAVYSYEQYF.

V gene TRBV20-1 combines with J gene TRBJ2-3; TRBD1 agrees at 9 bases. The CDR3 loop spans 14 amino acids. J was trimmed by 4 bases and V by 6 bases; bases with no gene match: 8. Germline values: CDR1 DFQATT, CDR2 SNEGSKA (reference sequence). CDR3 sequence reads: CSAHPGQGADTQYF. The CDR3 DNA follows: TGCAGTGCACATCCGGGACAGGGTGCAGATACGCAGTATTTT.

This clonotype has only one observation. V and J are TRBV10-3 and TRBJ2-2; D unclear. V lost 0 bases, J lost 9 bases, and 11 bases lay in between. Per germline, CDR1 ENHRY and CDR2 SYGVKD. The CDR3 extends over 14 amino acids. CDR3 coding DNA: TGTGCCATCAGTGAGTCGGCCTCGACCCGGGAGCTGTTTTTT. Translating it yields CAISESASTRELFF.

CDR3: CASSLEGRSEETQYF. The CDR3 bases are TGCGCCAGCAGCTTGGAGGGTAGATCGGAAGAGACCCAGTACTTC. J is TRBJ2-5 and V is TRBV5-1; D call uncertain. The CDR3 loop spans 15 amino acids. V lost 0 bases and J lost 3, with 12 bases in between. CDR1 is SGHRS and CDR2 is YFSETQ in the germline V gene.

The chain combines TRBV5-1 with TRBJ2-3, with 9 bases matching TRBD1. In germline, CDR1 is SGHRS, CDR2 YFSETQ. The CDR3 covers 14 residues. The J segment lost 4 bases and the V segment lost 4 bases, leaving 4 bases of the junction unmatched. The CDR3, as DNA: TGCGCCAGCAGCACCGGACAGGGGTCAGATACGCAGTATTTT. This translates into CASSTGQGSDTQYF.

The sample holds many counts of this clonotype. The J gene is TRBJ2-1, the V gene TRBV12-3 or TRBV12-4, with D possibly TRBD2 on 5 matching bases. V lost 6 bases and J 6 bases, leaving 15 bases between the germline ends. The CDR3 totals 14 residues. The CDR3 reads CASRTLATSNEQFF. The CDR3 region has the DNA TGTGCCAGCAGAACCCTAGCTACGTCCAATGAGCAGTTCTTC.

The table lists this clonotype with many counts. V usage is TRBV24-1 and J usage is TRBJ2-1; 8 positions agree with TRBD2. The CDR3 sequence is 16 residues long. Trimming at V came to 4 bases and at J to 1 base, leaving 5 bases not matched to a gene. Germline lookup yields CDR1 KGHDR and CDR2 SFDVKD. CDR3 in amino acids: CATSELAGKSYNEQFF. The CDR3, as DNA: TGTGCCACCAGTGAGTTAGCGGGAAAGTCCTACAATGAGCAGTTCTTC.

The V and J genes are TRBV5-1 and TRBJ2-5; TRBD2 matches 10 bases. CDR1 and CDR2 from the germline V gene are SGHRS and YFSETQ. The V gene end was trimmed by 6 bases and the J gene end by 2 bases; junction bases not matched to a gene: 7. The CDR3 sequence is 15 residues long. This CDR3 reads CASTRLAGLQETQYF. CDR3 sequence (DNA): TGCGCCAGCACCCGACTAGCGGGCCTACAAGAGACCCAGTACTTC.

The chain uses TRBV6-1 and TRBJ2-7, with 14 bases lining up with TRBD2. J gave up 3 bases and V 5 bases, and 6 bases lay outside the gene matches. This CDR3 region has 16 residues. Germline V gene lookup returns CDR1 MNHNS and CDR2 SASEGT. CDR3 in DNA: TGTGCCAGCAGTACACCGGGACTAGCGGGAGACTACGAGCAGTACTTC. This codes for CASSTPGLAGDYEQYF.